Shown below are 4 T cell receptor beta chains from a single sample sequenced in a study of cytomegalovirus exposure and HLA in healthy donors. Libraries were prepared by immunoSEQ multiplex PCR; TCRdb keeps only in-frame clonotypes and omits some of them. The sample contains fewer than 85,000 clones, about 96% of which appear only once. Sequencing used PBMCs. The receptors here all came from a woman in her late teens or twenties in good health and CMV-seronegative.

There are a few counts of this clone. The J gene is TRBJ2-1, the V gene TRBV10-3, with 10 bases identical to TRBD2. The CDR3 spans 14 residues. V trimming: 11 bases; J trimming: 9 bases; junction bases outside the gene matches: 13. Germline CDR1 reads ENHRY; CDR2 reads SYGVKD. As DNA, the CDR3 is TGTGCCGTGCAAAGGACTAGCGGACCCGGTGAGCAGTTCTTC. This codes for CAVQRTSGPGEQFF.

The V call is TRBV28, the J call TRBJ2-7, with D possibly being TRBD2 (7 bases). CDR3 length equals 14 residues. Germline assignment: CDR1 MDHEN and CDR2 SYDVKM. V was cut by 2 bases and J by 7 bases, with 15 bases left in between. The CDR3 spells CASSLGGSQGEQYF. DNA for the CDR3: TGTGCCAGCAGTTTAGGCGGGAGTCAGGGGGAGCAGTACTTC. The full variable domain, its missing parts supplied by reference TRBV28 and TRBJ2-7, is DVKVTQSSRYLVKRTGEKVFLECVQDMDHENMFWYRQDPGLGLRLIYFSYDVKMKEKGDIPEGYSVSREKKERFSLILESASTNQTSMYLCASSLGGSQGEQYFGPGTRLTVT.

The chain is built from TRBV5-6 and TRBJ2-7, with D possibly TRBD2 on 5 matching bases. The V end was cut by 5 bases, the J end by 3 bases, with 12 bases between. This CDR3 is 13 amino acids long. Germline CDR1 is SGHDT and CDR2 is YYEEEE. CDR3 nucleotide sequence: TGTGCCAGCAGTCCTACGGGATTCTACGAGCAGTACTTC. Translating it yields CASSPTGFYEQYF.

In its sample, this clone was seen once. The J gene is TRBJ2-2, the V gene TRBV11-2; no definite D call. Germline CDR1 is SGHAT and CDR2 is FQNNGV. Trimming removed 5 bases at V and 0 bases at J, with 7 bases between. The CDR3 is made up of 14 amino acids. The CDR3 DNA follows: TGTGCCAGCAGCGCTCCGGCGAACACCGGGGAGCTGTTTTTT. It specifies CASSAPANTGELFF.